The 18 T cell receptor beta chains presented below share a single source sample, sequenced in a study of a mutant IDH1 vaccine in newly diagnosed glioma. No antigen is known for these receptors. Noted time point: week 47, end of study. Each dose of the vaccine consisted of 300 ug of mutant IDH1 20-mer peptide, with topical imiquimod. Here immunoSEQ multiplex PCR was the method, and the copy in TCRdb shows in-frame clones only, minus some. Of tens of thousands of clones listed, around three quarters are singletons. The sequencing used PBMCs, collected from a glioma patient whose treatment included an IDH1 peptide vaccine. These receptors originate from a woman in her forties with glioma. Some clones in this sample may be carry-over from other donors' samples.

V usage is TRBV5-5 and J usage is TRBJ2-7; D call uncertain. The ends were cut back, 0 bases at V and 3 bases at J, with 10 bases in the middle. The CDR3 is 14 amino acids. Looked up from germline, CDR1 is SGHKS and CDR2 is YYEKEE (reference sequence). CDR3 loop: CASSLGLYDYEQYF. The CDR3 region has the DNA TGTGCCAGCAGCTTGGGTTTATACGACTACGAGCAGTACTTC.

The CDR3 is CASSLNTNYGYTF. Written as DNA, the CDR3 is TGTGCCAGCAGCTTAAACACTAACTATGGCTACACCTTC. The chain recombines TRBV5-4 with TRBJ1-2; D remains unclear. The ends were cut back, 2 bases at V and 0 bases at J, with 5 bases in the middle. The length of the CDR3 is 13 residues. CDR1 SGHNT and CDR2 YYREEE come from the germline V gene (reference sequence).

This chain uses TRBV11-2 with TRBJ2-3, with 7 bases identical to TRBD1. The CDR3 has 13 residues. Germline V CDR1 and CDR2: SGHAT, FQNNGV. The junction had 2 bases not matched to a gene; V was cut back by 2 bases and J by 6 bases. CDR3 sequence: CASSLKQGDTQYF. In DNA, the CDR3 is TGTGCCAGCAGCTTAAAACAGGGGGATACGCAGTATTTT.

This chain links TRBV29-1 with TRBJ2-3; D perhaps matches TRBD2 (6 bases). The CDR3 is 16 amino acids. The germline V gene has CDR1 SQVTM and CDR2 ANQGSEA. The ends were cut back, 1 base at V and 0 bases at J, with 14 bases in the middle. The DNA of the CDR3 is TGCAGCGTTGAAGGTGGAACGGGGGATAGCACAGATACGCAGTATTTT. This encodes CSVEGGTGDSTDTQYF.

This clone was detected once. The chain couples TRBV6-4 to TRBJ2-3; 7 bases map to TRBD2. The CDR3 length is 14 residues. The J segment lost 0 bases and the V segment lost 6 bases, leaving 3 bases of the junction unmatched. Germline V gene sequence: CDR1 MRHNA, CDR2 SNTAGT. CDR3 DNA: TGTGCCAGCAGCTTAGCGGGTAGCACAGATACGCAGTATTTT. It yields the protein CASSLAGSTDTQYF.

This clone occurred once. This chain connects TRBV6-5 to TRBJ2-2; D unclear. There are 13 residues in the CDR3. Germline V gives CDR1 MNHEY, CDR2 SVGAGI. Trimming left V 6 bases short and J 7 bases short, with 12 bases between. The CDR3 region has the DNA TGTGCCAGCAGCCGTACGGAGTTCGGGGAGCTGTTTTTT. Amino acids: CASSRTEFGELFF.

V is TRBV7-8 and J is TRBJ1-3, with D maybe TRBD1 (6 bases). Per the germline V gene, CDR1 is SGHVS and CDR2 is FQNEAQ. Between the trimmed V and J ends, which lost 3 bases and 2 bases, there was a span of 20 bases. The CDR3 length is 18 residues. The CDR3 loop reads CASSFLPSRAGAGNTIYF. The CDR3 bases are TGTGCCAGCAGCTTCCTTCCTTCTCGGGCAGGGGCTGGAAACACCATATATTTT. Combining the CDR3 with reference TRBV7-8 and TRBJ1-3 gives the whole variable domain GAGVSQSPRYKVAKRGQDVALRCDPISGHVSLFWYQQALGQGPEFLTYFQNEAQLDKSGLPSDRFFAERPEGSVSTLKIQRTQQEDSAVYLCASSFLPSRAGAGNTIYFGEGSWLTVV.

This clone has only one observation. V usage is TRBV7-6 and J usage is TRBJ2-5; unclear D gene. Germline V gene lookup returns CDR1 SGHVS and CDR2 FNYEAQ. The germline V and J ends were trimmed by 1 base and 5 bases, with 14 bases remaining between them. The CDR3 is 15 residues long. CDR3 sequence: CASSLELRRWETQYF. In nucleotides, the CDR3 is TGTGCCAGCAGCTTAGAGCTCCGACGGTGGGAGACCCAGTACTTC.

This sequence joins TRBV5-4 and TRBJ2-7, with 8 positions matching TRBD1. In germline, CDR1 is SGHNT, CDR2 YYREEE (reference sequence). The CDR3 consists of 14 residues. V lost 4 bases and J lost 4; bases outside the gene matches: 7. The CDR3 protein is CASSPGQGGYEQYF. CDR3 nucleotide sequence: TGTGCCAGCAGCCCCGGACAGGGAGGTTACGAGCAGTACTTC.

Only one count was recorded for this clone. The V gene is TRBV19, the J gene TRBJ1-4; a weak D match, TRBD1 (5 bases). This CDR3 region has 13 residues. The germline V gene encodes CDR1 LNHDA and CDR2 SQIVND (reference sequence). V lost 7 bases to trimming and J lost 8 bases, with 14 bases between them. Here the CDR3 DNA reads TGTGCCAGTACCCTCAGACAGCCAGAAAAACTGTTTTTT. Protein product: CASTLRQPEKLFF. The full variable domain, with the rest looked up from reference TRBV19 and TRBJ1-4, is DGGITQSPKYLFRKEGQNVTLSCEQNLNHDAMYWYRQDPGQGLRLIYYSQIVNDFQKGDIAEGYSVSREKKESFPLTVTSAQKNPTAFYLCASTLRQPEKLFFGSGTQLSVL.

V gene TRBV7-9 combines with J gene TRBJ2-7; 7 bases are a match to TRBD1. Germline loops: CDR1 SEHNR, CDR2 FQNEAQ (reference sequence). Trimming removed 2 bases from V and 4 bases from J; junction bases left unmatched: 17. The length of the CDR3 is 18 residues. CDR3 sequence reads: CASSLLGRQGTLYYEQYF. CDR3 in DNA: TGTGCCAGCAGCTTACTTGGACGACAGGGTACACTCTATTACGAGCAGTACTTC.

V usage is TRBV6-5 and J usage is TRBJ2-7, with 7 bases that match TRBD1. With V trimmed by 5 bases and J by 7 bases, 8 bases remained unmatched. Germline V gene lookup returns CDR1 MNHEY and CDR2 SVGAGI. CDR3 length equals 13 residues. CDR3 sequence reads: CASSRTGVGEQYF. CDR3 bases: TGTGCCAGCAGTAGAACAGGGGTGGGAGAGCAGTACTTC.

The J gene is TRBJ2-5, the V gene TRBV5-8; 11 nucleotides match TRBD2. V lost 1 base and J lost 1; bases outside the gene matches: 9. This CDR3 has 18 residues. CDR1 is SGHTS and CDR2 is YDEGEE in the germline V gene. In DNA form, the CDR3 reads TGTGCCAGCAGCTTGACGTTTTCTAGCGGGGGGTCCCAAGAGACCCAGTACTTC. Its translation is CASSLTFSSGGSQETQYF.

The V and J genes are TRBV5-4 and TRBJ2-3, with a tentative D call TRBD1 (5 bases). The germline CDR1 and CDR2 sequences are SGHNT and YYREEE (reference sequence). V was pared by 1 base and J by 4 bases, with 10 bases between. This CDR3 is built from 14 residues. The CDR3 loop is CASSLRQGADTQYF. In DNA form, the CDR3 reads TGTGCCAGCAGCTTGCGGCAGGGCGCAGATACGCAGTATTTT.

This clone was recorded many times. The V and J genes are TRBV29-1 and TRBJ1-1; 7 nucleotides align to TRBD1. Germline CDR1 SQVTM, CDR2 ANQGSEA. CDR3 length equals 15 residues. Trimming took 2 bases from V and 5 from J; bases not matched to a gene: 11. The CDR3 coding sequence is TGCAGCGTTGAATTATGGCAGGGGGTAGGTACTGAAGCTTTCTTT. It yields the protein CSVELWQGVGTEAFF.

This clone was recorded a few times. V is TRBV7-2 and J is TRBJ1-5; D is unclear. Germline V gene sequence: CDR1 SGHTA, CDR2 FQGNSA. The CDR3 is 15 amino acids. V was clipped by 0 bases and J by 7 bases, with 13 bases between them. The CDR3 is CASSLAAREAQPQHF. The CDR3, as DNA: TGTGCCAGCAGCTTAGCAGCGAGGGAGGCACAGCCCCAGCATTTT.

The V gene is TRBV18, the J gene TRBJ2-3; 7 bases line up with TRBD2. The germline V gene has CDR1 KGHSH and CDR2 LQKENI. This CDR3 is 15 amino acids long. V was clipped by 3 bases and J by 2 bases; unmatched bases: 5. For the CDR3, the DNA is TGTGCCAGCTCACCCCGGCGGGGGAACACAGATACGCAGTATTTT. Translation gives CASSPRRGNTDTQYF.

This clone was seen a few times. J is TRBJ1-6 and V is TRBV6-5; unclear D gene. This CDR3 region has 16 residues. Per the germline V gene, CDR1 is MNHEY and CDR2 is SVGAGI. Trimming stripped 0 bases from V and 5 bases from J, with 11 bases between. The CDR3: CASSYSIQRNNSPLHF. The CDR3 nucleotides read TGTGCCAGCAGTTACTCGATACAGAGAAATAATTCACCCCTCCACTTT.